Detailed here is one T cell receptor (beta chain). The antigen is not known. The data originate from a study of T cell responses to AZD1222 COVID-19 vaccine. Broader study findings: Mapped onto spike, vaccine-associated CD4 TCRs spanned it and were dominant at 160-218 and 743-854. AZD1222 recipients seropositive at baseline numbered only six or seven. Mostly white British, mostly female donors; authors suggested clonal diversity may be underestimated.

Data came from immunoSEQ multiplex PCR; TCRdb stores just in-frame clones and leaves some out. The table shows more than 150,000 clones, with around 89% occurring only once. This CDR3 has 15 residues. Per germline, CDR1 SGHAT and CDR2 FQNNGV. V was cut by 1 base and J by 6 bases, with 14 bases left in between. Sequencing used peripheral blood, obtained 28 days after the second AZD1222 dose. This chain uses TRBV11-2 with TRBJ2-3; D is perhaps TRBD1 (5 bases). The sequence derives from an adult who received the AZD1222 COVID-19 vaccine. CDR3 DNA: TGTGCCAGCAGCTTAGTCAGGGCCACCTCGGATACGCAGTATTTT. Protein sequence: CASSLVRATSDTQYF. The complete variable domain, with remaining parts taken from reference TRBV11-2 and TRBJ2-3, reads EAGVAQSPRYKIIEKRQSVAFWCNPISGHATLYWYQQILGQGPKLLIQFQNNGVVDDSQLPKDRFSAERLKGVDSTLKIQPAKLEDSAVYLCASSLVRATSDTQYFGPGTRLTVL.